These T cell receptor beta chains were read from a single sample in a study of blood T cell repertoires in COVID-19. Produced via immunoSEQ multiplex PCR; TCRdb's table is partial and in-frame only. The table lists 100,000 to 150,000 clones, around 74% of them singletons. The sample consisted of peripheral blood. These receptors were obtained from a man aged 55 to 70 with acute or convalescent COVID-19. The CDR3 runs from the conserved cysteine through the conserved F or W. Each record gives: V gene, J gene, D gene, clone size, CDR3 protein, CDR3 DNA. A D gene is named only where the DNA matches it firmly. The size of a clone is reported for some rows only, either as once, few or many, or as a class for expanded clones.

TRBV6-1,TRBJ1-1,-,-,CASSEASGEGGTEAFF,TGTGCCAGCAGTGAAGCCAGCGGGGAAGGAGGCACTGAAGCTTTCTTT
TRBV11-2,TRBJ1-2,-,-,CASSEVQHYGYTF,TGTGCCAGCAGCGAAGTACAACACTATGGCTACACCTTC
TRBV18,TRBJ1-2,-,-,CASSTGTRYGYTF,TGTGCCAGCTCCACCGGGACACGCTATGGCTACACCTTC
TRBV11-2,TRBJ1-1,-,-,CASSGPQGTGTEAFF,TGTGCCAGCAGCGGCCCGCAGGGAACCGGCACTGAAGCTTTCTTT
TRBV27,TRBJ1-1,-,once,CASSPTAYTEAFF,TGTGCCAGCAGTCCTACAGCTTACACTGAAGCTTTCTTT
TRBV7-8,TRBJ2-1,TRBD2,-,CASSFGTSGFSYNEQFF,TGTGCCAGCAGCTTCGGGACTAGCGGGTTCTCCTACAATGAGCAGTTCTTC
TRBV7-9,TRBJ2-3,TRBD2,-,CASLSGGSTDTQYF,TGTGCCAGCCTCAGCGGGGGTAGCACAGATACGCAGTATTTT
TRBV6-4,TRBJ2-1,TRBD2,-,CATRGSSGTFEQFF,TGTGCCACTCGGGGGTCTAGCGGGACGTTTGAGCAGTTCTTC
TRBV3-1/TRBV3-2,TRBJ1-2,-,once,CASSPNEGLKSGYTF,TGTGCCAGCAGCCCAAATGAGGGACTGAAGTCGGGCTACACCTTC
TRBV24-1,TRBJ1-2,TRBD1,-,CATSESAAQGKGYTF,TGTGCCACCAGTGAAAGTGCGGCACAGGGGAAGGGCTACACCTTC
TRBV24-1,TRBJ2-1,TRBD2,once,CATRSSAGGSYNEQFF,TGTGCCACCAGAAGTTCTGCGGGAGGGAGCTACAATGAGCAGTTCTTC
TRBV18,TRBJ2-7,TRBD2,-,CASSPRESYEQYF,TGTGCCAGCTCACCGCGGGAGTCCTACGAGCAGTACTTC
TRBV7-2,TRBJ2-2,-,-,CASSLGTGMNTGELFF,TGTGCCAGCAGCTTAGGTACAGGGATGAACACCGGGGAGCTGTTTTTT
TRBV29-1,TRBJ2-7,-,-,CSVEDRGSTSYEQYF,TGCAGCGTTGAAGATCGAGGGTCTACGTCCTACGAGCAGTACTTC
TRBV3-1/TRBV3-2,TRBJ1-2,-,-,CASRPRQRGPNYGYTF,TGTGCCAGCAGACCACGACAGCGAGGCCCGAATTATGGCTACACCTTC
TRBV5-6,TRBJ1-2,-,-,CASSLALADRRSGYTF,TGTGCCAGCAGCTTGGCTCTTGCTGACAGGCGATCGGGCTACACCTTC
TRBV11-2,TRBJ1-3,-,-,CASSLKGRLVYF,TGTGCCAGCAGCTTAAAAGGCAGACTCGTATATTTT
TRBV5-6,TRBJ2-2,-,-,CASSAVWESGELFF,TGTGCCAGCAGCGCCGTTTGGGAGTCCGGGGAGCTGTTTTTT
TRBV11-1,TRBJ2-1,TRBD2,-,CASSSLLAGVNEQFF,TGTGCCAGCAGCTCTCTACTAGCGGGCGTGAATGAGCAGTTCTTC
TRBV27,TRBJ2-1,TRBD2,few,CASARERGGGNEQFF,TGTGCCAGCGCCCGAGAACGGGGGGGCGGTAATGAGCAGTTCTTC
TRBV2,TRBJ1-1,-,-,CASSSDGQNTEAFF,TGTGCCAGCAGTTCCGACGGACAGAACACTGAAGCTTTCTTT
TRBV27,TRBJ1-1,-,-,CASSRRGGEAFF,TGTGCCAGCAGCCGTCGGGGGGGGGAAGCTTTCTTT
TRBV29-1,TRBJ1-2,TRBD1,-,CSAPGSGQGISGYGYTF,TGCAGCGCCCCCGGTTCCGGACAGGGAATTTCGGGGTATGGCTACACCTTC
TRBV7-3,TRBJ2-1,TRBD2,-,CASSDSGRYYNEQFF,TGTGCCAGCAGCGACAGCGGGAGATATTACAATGAGCAGTTCTTC
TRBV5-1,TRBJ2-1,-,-,CASSKAGGATSYNEQFF,TGCGCCAGCAGCAAAGCCGGGGGAGCTACCTCCTACAATGAGCAGTTCTTC
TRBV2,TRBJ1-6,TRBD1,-,CASRETGGNSPLHF,TGTGCCAGCAGGGAAACAGGGGGTAATTCACCCCTCCACTTT
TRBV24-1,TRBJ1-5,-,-,CATSDSGARSAQHF,TGTGCCACCAGTGATTCAGGGGCTCGATCGGCCCAGCATTTT
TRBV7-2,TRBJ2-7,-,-,CASSFRGSSYEQYF,TGTGCCAGCAGCTTCCGGGGTAGCAGCTACGAGCAGTACTTC
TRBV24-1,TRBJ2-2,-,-,CATSDARGGAGIAGELFF,TGTGCCACCAGTGATGCGAGGGGGGGCGCTGGGATCGCCGGGGAGCTGTTTTTT
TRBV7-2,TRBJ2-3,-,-,CASSLGRGDTQYF,TGTGCCAGCAGCTTAGGCAGGGGAGATACGCAGTATTTT
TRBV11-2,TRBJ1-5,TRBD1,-,CASSPGQGYQPQHF,TGTGCCAGCAGCCCGGGACAGGGTTATCAGCCCCAGCATTTT
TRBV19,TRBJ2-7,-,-,CASSIAGVNEQYF,TGTGCCAGTAGTATCGCCGGGGTGAACGAGCAGTACTTC
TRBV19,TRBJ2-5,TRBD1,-,CASSIGTGKVETQYF,TGTGCCAGTAGTATAGGGACAGGGAAGGTAGAGACCCAGTACTTC
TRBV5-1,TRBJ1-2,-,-,CASSSELGRTYGYTF,TGCGCCAGCAGCTCAGAACTCGGACGGACTTATGGCTACACCTTC
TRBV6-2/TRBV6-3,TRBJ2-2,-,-,CASSRPGWSTGELFF,TGTGCCAGCAGTCGACCGGGTTGGAGTACCGGGGAGCTGTTTTTT
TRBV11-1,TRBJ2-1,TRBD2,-,CASSGSSGRGIGEQFF,TGTGCCAGCAGCGGTTCTAGCGGGAGGGGGATTGGTGAGCAGTTCTTC
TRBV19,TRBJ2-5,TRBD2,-,CASRPNQARGGQTQYF,TGTGCCAGTAGACCCAATCAGGCCCGGGGAGGGCAGACCCAGTACTTC
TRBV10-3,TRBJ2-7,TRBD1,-,CAIKVGQTGAYEQYF,TGTGCCATCAAAGTCGGACAGACAGGGGCCTACGAGCAGTACTTC
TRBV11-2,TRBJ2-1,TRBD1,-,CASRQGSSYNEQFF,TGTGCCAGCAGACAGGGGAGCTCCTACAATGAGCAGTTCTTC
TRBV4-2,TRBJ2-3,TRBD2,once,CASSLGTSGRSTDTQYF,TGTGCCAGCAGCCTCGGGACTAGCGGAAGAAGCACAGATACGCAGTATTTT
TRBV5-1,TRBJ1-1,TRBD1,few,CASSLGGTGSNTEAFF,TGCGCCAGCAGCTTGGGAGGGACAGGGAGCAACACTGAAGCTTTCTTT
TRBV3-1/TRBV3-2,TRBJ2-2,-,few,CASSQRTSSRRRTGELFF,TGTGCCAGCAGCCAACGTACTAGCAGCCGACGACGGACCGGGGAGCTGTTTTTT
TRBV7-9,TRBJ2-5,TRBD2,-,CASSFSEGLARGTQYF,TGTGCCAGCAGCTTTTCTGAGGGACTAGCCCGAGGGACCCAGTACTTC
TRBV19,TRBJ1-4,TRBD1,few,CASSNFHRGNNEKLFF,TGTGCCAGTAGTAACTTCCACAGGGGGAATAATGAAAAACTGTTTTTT
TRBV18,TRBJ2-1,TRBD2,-,CASSLRTSGYNEQFF,TGTGCCAGCTCACTACGGACTAGCGGATACAATGAGCAGTTCTTC
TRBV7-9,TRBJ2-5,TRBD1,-,CASEGARGYQETQYF,TGTGCCAGCGAGGGGGCAAGGGGTTATCAAGAGACCCAGTACTTC
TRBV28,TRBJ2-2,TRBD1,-,CASRFPRQGRTGELFF,TGTGCCAGCAGATTCCCCCGACAGGGGCGAACCGGGGAGCTGTTTTTT